These 14 T cell receptor beta chains were sequenced from one sample in a study of Ad26.COV2.S vaccination and SARS-CoV-2 variants. The method was immunoSEQ multiplex PCR; TCRdb's version includes in-frame clones alone and lacks a portion of them. The sample carries roughly 380,000 clones, approximately 87% recorded once. Treatment given: some 19 received Ad26.COV2.S at low or high dose, single or two shots; 5 received placebo; per-sample allocation not given. Samples came from day 63 after the first vaccine or placebo injection. The specimen comprised peripheral blood, sampled in a trial of Ad26.COV2.S vaccine versus placebo. These receptors all stem from a person between 18 and 59 years old who received the Ad26.COV2.S COVID-19 vaccine or a placebo.

The chain joins TRBV9 to TRBJ2-1; 11 nucleotides agree with TRBD1. Germline V gene sequence: CDR1 SGDLS, CDR2 YYNGEE. This CDR3 spans 16 amino acids. The V and J ends lost 3 bases and 2 bases, in that order; junction bases with no gene match: 4. CDR3 sequence: CASSARTGGAYNEQFF. The CDR3 DNA reads as TGTGCCAGCAGCGCGAGGACAGGGGGCGCCTACAATGAGCAGTTCTTC.

The chain couples TRBV2 to TRBJ2-7; D gene uncertain. The CDR3 sequence is 10 residues long. V was pared by 4 bases and J by 11 bases, with 9 bases between. Per germline, CDR1 SNHLY and CDR2 FYNNEI. As DNA, the CDR3 is TGTGCCAGCAGTGTAGTTGGGAAGTACTTC. Its protein is CASSVVGKYF.

This chain uses TRBV28 with TRBJ1-2; TRBD1 matches at 10 bases. The V segment lost 8 bases and the J segment 4 bases; nucleotides outside the gene matches: 10. Germline-derived CDR1 and CDR2 are MDHEN and SYDVKM. The CDR3 spans 15 residues. Written as DNA, the CDR3 is TGTGCCAGCGCGTCCGGGACAGGGGACATCTATGGCTACACCTTC. Amino acids: CASASGTGDIYGYTF.

The J gene is TRBJ2-1, the V gene TRBV7-6; TRBD2 agrees at 9 bases. There are 15 residues in the CDR3. Germline V gene sequence: CDR1 SGHVS, CDR2 FNYEAQ. V was pared by 5 bases and J by 7 bases, with 9 bases of the junction left unmatched. For the CDR3, the DNA is TGTGCCAGCAGCCCCGGCCCGCGGGGGGGGAATGAGCAGTTCTTC. Protein: CASSPGPRGGNEQFF.

The V and J genes are TRBV7-3 and TRBJ2-3; weak D call: TRBD2 (6 bases). The V gene lost 1 base and the J gene lost 2 bases, with 13 bases spanning the gap. The CDR3 contains 16 residues. Germline CDR1 and CDR2: SGHTA and FQGTGA. The CDR3 loop reads CASSLIAGPNTDTQYF. The CDR3 DNA follows: TGTGCCAGCAGCTTAATCGCGGGACCTAACACAGATACGCAGTATTTT. Drawing the rest from reference TRBV7-3 and TRBJ2-3, the complete variable domain is GAGVSQTPSNKVTEKGKYVELRCDPISGHTALYWYRQSLGQGPEFLIYFQGTGAADDSGLPNDRFFAVRPEGSVSTLKIQRTERGDSAVYLCASSLIAGPNTDTQYFGPGTRLTVL.

The V gene is TRBV7-2, the J gene TRBJ2-3, with TRBD2 identical over 9 bases. This CDR3 has 14 amino acids. Germline lookup yields CDR1 SGHTA and CDR2 FQGNSA. V shed 5 bases and J 2 bases; nucleotides not matched to a gene: 2. CDR3: CASSGLASTDTQYF. The CDR3 DNA sequence: TGTGCCAGCAGCGGACTAGCGTCCACAGATACGCAGTATTTT.

This clone came up once. The rearrangement uses TRBV5-6 and TRBJ2-3; 9 positions match TRBD1. CDR3 size: 16 residues. With V trimmed by 3 bases and J by 5 bases, 10 bases remained unmatched. Germline values: CDR1 SGHDT, CDR2 YYEEEE. This CDR3 reads CASSSWTGVRRDTQYF. The DNA for the CDR3 is TGTGCCAGCAGCTCGTGGACAGGGGTAAGGAGAGATACGCAGTATTTT.

This clone has a single count. V usage is TRBV18 and J usage is TRBJ2-1, with 7 bases identical to TRBD2. This CDR3 region has 15 residues. From germline, CDR1 is KGHSH and CDR2 LQKENI. V shed 0 bases, J shed 5 bases, and the junction held 4 bases outside the gene matches. CDR3 nucleotides: TGTGCCAGCTCACCACCGAACCGGGGGGACAATGAGCAGTTCTTC. It encodes CASSPPNRGDNEQFF.

The genes are TRBV28 and TRBJ1-3; D gene unclear. V was trimmed by 6 bases and J by 0 bases, leaving 9 bases between them. This CDR3 is built from 14 residues. Germline CDR1 reads MDHEN; CDR2 reads SYDVKM. CDR3 protein: CASRSPLSGNTIYF. Written as DNA, the CDR3 is TGTGCCAGCAGGAGCCCACTCTCTGGAAACACCATATATTTT.

V gene TRBV7-2 combines with J gene TRBJ1-6; D is undetermined. Germline loops: CDR1 SGHTA, CDR2 FQGNSA. Trimming cost V 5 bases and J 1 base, with 15 bases left between them. This CDR3 comprises 17 residues. The CDR3 sequence: CASSIDTRGSYNSPLHF. The DNA of the CDR3 is TGTGCCAGCAGCATAGATACGAGAGGGTCCTATAATTCACCCCTCCACTTT.

This clone was observed once. The V gene is TRBV19, the J gene TRBJ2-1; no firm D call. This CDR3 comprises 11 residues. Looked up from germline, CDR1 is LNHDA and CDR2 is SQIVND (reference sequence). V lost 6 bases and J lost 6, with 6 bases in between. CDR3 coding DNA: TGTGCCAGTAGCCCCGGCAATGAGCAGTTCTTC. Translated, it gives CASSPGNEQFF.

The rearrangement links TRBV6-5 to TRBJ1-5; D might be TRBD1 (6 bases). CDR3 length: 14 residues. CDR1 MNHEY and CDR2 SVGAGI come from the germline V gene. V shed 9 bases and J shed 0 bases, with 12 bases lying between them. The DNA of the CDR3 is TGTGCCAGACGGGACACCTATAGCAATCAGCCCCAGCATTTT. It is translated as CARRDTYSNQPQHF.

The chain has TRBV5-1 and TRBJ1-3; 7 positions agree with TRBD1. Per the germline V gene, CDR1 is SGHRS and CDR2 is YFSETQ. This CDR3 has 16 amino acids. J gave up 0 bases and V 4 bases, and 7 bases lay outside the gene matches. The CDR3 loop reads CASSPSGGSSGNTIYF. For the CDR3, the DNA is TGCGCCAGCAGCCCGTCAGGGGGGAGCTCTGGAAACACCATATATTTT. Based on the CDR3 plus reference TRBV5-1 and TRBJ1-3, the full variable domain is KAGVTQTPRYLIKTRGQQVTLSCSPISGHRSVSWYQQTPGQGLQFLFEYFSETQRNKGNFPGRFSGRQFSNSRSEMNVSTLELGDSALYLCASSPSGGSSGNTIYFGEGSWLTVV.

The chain couples TRBV29-1 to TRBJ1-2; D possibly corresponds to TRBD1 (5 bases). Per germline, CDR1 SQVTM and CDR2 ANQGSEA. This CDR3 region has 11 residues. The DNA of the CDR3 is TGCGTCGTCCAGGGTTTAGGCGGCTACACCTTC. Residues: CVVQGLGGYTF.